This is a list of T cell receptor beta chains from one sample in a study of shared clonotypes between healthy human individuals. TCRdb keeps only in-frame clones here, not all; method: immunoSEQ multiplex PCR. The sample holds about a million clones, approximately 68% seen once. The specimen sequenced was memory CD4+ T cells sorted from blood. Receptors were obtained from a man in his late teens or twenties in good health. Both conserved end residues are part of each CDR3. The D gene is left open where the match is weak. Expanded clones are given a class, and other clones once, few, many or no size at all.

j_call v_call d_call clone_size cdr3_aa cdr3_nt
TRBJ2-2 TRBV10-3 TRBD2 . CAISGTSGRPGTGELFF TGTGCCATCAGTGGGACTAGCGGGAGGCCGGGCACCGGGGAGCTGTTTTTT
TRBJ2-6 TRBV28 . . CATIRVGVSSGANVLTF TGTGCCACCATCCGGGTGGGAGTAAGCTCTGGGGCCAACGTCCTGACTTTC
TRBJ2-3 TRBV5-1 . . CASSFPLATDTQYF TGCGCCAGCAGCTTCCCGCTGGCCACAGATACGCAGTATTTT
TRBJ2-5 TRBV6-6 TRBD1 . CASSTGQGPETQYF TGTGCCAGCAGTACGGGACAGGGTCCAGAGACCCAGTACTTC
TRBJ2-2 TRBV10-1 . . CASEPQRLTGELFF TGCGCCAGCGAGCCACAGCGTCTCACCGGGGAGCTGTTTTTT
TRBJ1-1 TRBV5-4 . . CASSFGGIAQSAEAFF TGTGCCAGCAGCTTTGGGGGTATAGCGCAAAGCGCTGAAGCTTTCTTT
TRBJ2-3 TRBV7-7 . few CASSQEGGVADTQYF TGTGCTAGCAGTCAGGAGGGTGGGGTCGCAGATACGCAGTATTTT
TRBJ2-7 TRBV6-5 TRBD1 few CASSARTGGGYEQYF TGTGCCAGCAGTGCCAGGACAGGGGGCGGCTACGAGCAGTACTTC
TRBJ2-2 TRBV10-3 TRBD2 . CAISLAGGNTGELFF TGTGCCATCAGCCTAGCGGGGGGAAACACCGGGGAGCTGTTTTTT
TRBJ2-5 TRBV27 TRBD2 once CASSFGGAGGTQTQYF TGTGCCAGCAGTTTTGGGGGGGCGGGGGGAACTCAGACCCAGTACTTC
TRBJ2-3 TRBV10-2 TRBD2 . CASSESIGGTYTQYF TGCGCCAGCAGTGAGTCGATCGGGGGGACGTATACGCAGTATTTT
TRBJ1-6 TRBV5-8 TRBD1 once CASSLRTGNSPLHF TGTGCCAGCAGCTTGAGGACAGGGAATTCACCCCTCCACTTT
TRBJ2-4 TRBV19 TRBD2 . CASSNLAGSKNIQYF TGTGCCAGTAGTAACCTAGCGGGAAGTAAAAACATTCAGTACTTC
TRBJ2-7 TRBV6-5 . . CASSRGRSGEQYF TGTGCCAGCAGTCGCGGACGGTCCGGGGAGCAGTACTTC